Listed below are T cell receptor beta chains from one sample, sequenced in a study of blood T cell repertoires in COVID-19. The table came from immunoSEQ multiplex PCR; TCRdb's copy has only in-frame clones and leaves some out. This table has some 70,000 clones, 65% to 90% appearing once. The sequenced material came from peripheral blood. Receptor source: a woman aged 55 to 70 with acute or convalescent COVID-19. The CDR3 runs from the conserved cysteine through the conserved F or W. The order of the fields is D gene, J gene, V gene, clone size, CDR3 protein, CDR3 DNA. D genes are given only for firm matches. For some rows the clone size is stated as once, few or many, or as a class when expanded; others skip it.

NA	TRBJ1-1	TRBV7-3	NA	CASSWGGSTEAFF	TGTGCCAGCAGCTGGGGCGGTTCGACTGAAGCTTTCTTT
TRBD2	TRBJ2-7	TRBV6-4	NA	CASRKQLAGPVGEQYF	TGTGCCAGCAGAAAACAACTAGCGGGCCCCGTAGGCGAGCAGTACTTC
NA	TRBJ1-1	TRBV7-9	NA	CASSLTGGTNTEAFF	TGTGCCAGCAGCTTAACGGGAGGCACGAACACTGAAGCTTTCTTT
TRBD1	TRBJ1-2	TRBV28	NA	CASIMGQGYGYTF	TGTGCCAGCATAATGGGACAGGGGTATGGCTACACCTTC
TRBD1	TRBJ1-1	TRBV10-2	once	CASNPTGTGDAFF	TGCGCCAGCAACCCCACCGGGACAGGGGATGCTTTCTTT
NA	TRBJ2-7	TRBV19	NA	CASSVGQTYEQYF	TGTGCCAGTAGTGTCGGACAGACCTACGAGCAGTACTTC
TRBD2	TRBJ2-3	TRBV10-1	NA	CASGGSGFVTQYF	TGCGCCAGCGGCGGGAGCGGGTTTGTTACGCAGTATTTT
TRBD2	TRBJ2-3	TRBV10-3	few	CAIRSGGDTDTQYF	TGTGCCATCAGGAGCGGGGGGGACACAGATACGCAGTATTTT
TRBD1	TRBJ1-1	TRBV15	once	CATSRRTGADSNTEAFF	TGTGCCACCAGCAGAAGGACAGGGGCCGATTCCAACACTGAAGCTTTCTTT
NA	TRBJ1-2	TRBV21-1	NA	CATLTPPSYGYTF	TGTGCCACCCTAACCCCCCCTTCCTATGGCTACACCTTC
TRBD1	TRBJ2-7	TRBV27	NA	CASSRPGGASYEQYF	TGTGCCAGCAGCCGACCAGGGGGCGCTTCCTACGAGCAGTACTTC
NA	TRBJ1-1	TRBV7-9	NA	CASEGPRTMNTEAFF	TGTGCCAGCGAGGGTCCCAGAACCATGAACACTGAAGCTTTCTTT
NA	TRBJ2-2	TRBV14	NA	CASRQNGELFF	TGTGCCAGCCGACAGAACGGGGAGCTGTTTTTT
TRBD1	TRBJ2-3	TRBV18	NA	CASSPSWDRGHEGPVSGTDTQYF	TGTGCCAGCTCACCATCATGGGACAGGGGGCACGAAGGACCTGTCTCGGGGACAGATACGCAGTATTTT
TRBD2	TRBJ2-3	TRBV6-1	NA	CASSEIGTRLTDTQYF	TGTGCCAGCAGTGAAATCGGGACTAGACTCACAGATACGCAGTATTTT
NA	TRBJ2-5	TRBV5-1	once	CASSRGSVLETQYF	TGCGCCAGCAGTCGGGGTAGCGTATTGGAGACCCAGTACTTC
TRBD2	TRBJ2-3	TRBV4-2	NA	CASSPPGLATDTQYF	TGTGCCAGCAGCCCGCCGGGACTAGCCACAGATACGCAGTATTTT
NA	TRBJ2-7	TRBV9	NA	CASSEGQKVYEQYF	TGTGCCAGCAGCGAAGGACAGAAAGTGTACGAGCAGTACTTC
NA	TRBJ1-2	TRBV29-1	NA	CSVDATSDGYTF	TGCAGCGTTGACGCTACGTCGGATGGCTACACCTTC
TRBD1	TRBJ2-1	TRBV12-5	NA	CASAPGQAYNEQFF	TGTGCTAGTGCCCCGGGACAGGCTTACAATGAGCAGTTCTTC
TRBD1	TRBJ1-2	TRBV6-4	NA	CASSAGTGGVYGYTF	TGTGCCAGCAGTGCCGGAACAGGGGGCGTCTATGGCTACACCTTC
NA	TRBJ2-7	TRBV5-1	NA	CASSLVSNSYEQYF	TGCGCCAGCAGCTTGGTCAGTAACTCCTACGAGCAGTACTTC
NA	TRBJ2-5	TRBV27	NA	CASSLLASAETQYF	TGTGCCAGCAGTTTATTGGCTAGCGCGGAGACCCAGTACTTC
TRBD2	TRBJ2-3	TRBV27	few	CASSLTSGSPDTQYF	TGTGCCAGCAGTTTAACTAGCGGGAGTCCAGATACGCAGTATTTT
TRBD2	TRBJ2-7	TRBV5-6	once	CASSLLAVSRTEQYF	TGTGCCAGCAGCTTGCTAGCGGTTTCAAGAACCGAGCAGTACTTC
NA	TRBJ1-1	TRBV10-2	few	CASSATGNTEAFF	TGCGCCAGCAGTGCGACAGGGAACACTGAAGCTTTCTTT
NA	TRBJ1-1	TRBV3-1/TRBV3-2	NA	CASSQRGEPTEAFF	TGTGCCAGCAGCCAAAGGGGCGAGCCCACTGAAGCTTTCTTT
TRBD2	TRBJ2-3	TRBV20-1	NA	CSASITSGINTDTQYF	TGCAGTGCTAGTATCACTAGCGGGATTAACACAGATACGCAGTATTTT
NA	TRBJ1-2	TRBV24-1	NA	CATSDPNRAGGYTF	TGTGCCACCAGTGACCCTAACAGGGCTGGTGGCTACACCTTC
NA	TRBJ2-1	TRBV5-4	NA	CASSLFQGGDEQFF	TGTGCCAGCAGCTTGTTTCAGGGCGGCGATGAGCAGTTCTTC